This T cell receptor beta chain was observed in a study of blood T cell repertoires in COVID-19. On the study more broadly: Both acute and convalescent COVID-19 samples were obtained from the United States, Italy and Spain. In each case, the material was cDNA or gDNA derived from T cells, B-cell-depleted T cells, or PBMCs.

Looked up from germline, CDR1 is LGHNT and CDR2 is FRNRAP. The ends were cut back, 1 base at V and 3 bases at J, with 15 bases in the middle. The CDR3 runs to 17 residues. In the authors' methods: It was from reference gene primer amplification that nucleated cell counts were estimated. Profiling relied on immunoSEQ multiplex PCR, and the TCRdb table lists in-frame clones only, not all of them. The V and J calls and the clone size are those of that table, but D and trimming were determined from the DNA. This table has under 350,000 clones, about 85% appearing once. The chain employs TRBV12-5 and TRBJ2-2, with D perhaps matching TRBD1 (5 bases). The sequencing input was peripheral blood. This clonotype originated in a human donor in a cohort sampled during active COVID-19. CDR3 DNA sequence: TGTGCTAGTGGTTTGGCCCGGACATCCTTGGACACCGGGGAGCTGTTTTTT. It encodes CASGLARTSLDTGELFF.